This record looks at one TCR beta chain sequence and its context. No antigen is known for it. One base away there is no much larger clone; base qualities are not given. This record comes from a study of cytomegalovirus exposure and HLA in healthy donors (dated by TCRdb to the late 2010s). About the study as a whole: An earlier analysis of several hundred of the donors reported about 300 Gb of sequence data and 90 million to 120 million unique TCR beta sequences obtained from about 200 million T cells. An early release covering about 600 HLA-typed donors comprised roughly 300 gigabases of sequencing data and about 90 million unique TCR sequences. Of the roughly 390 genotyped donors, about 80% fell in the genetic ancestry cluster associated with self-reported Caucasian donors. The aim of the study was to test whether cataloging public T cell receptors could identify signatures of past pathogen exposure. The study used immunosequencing to profile the T cell repertoires of under 700 subjects and linked those repertoires to cytomegalovirus serostatus. Along with the roughly 700-subject first cohort, a separate validation cohort of some 130 different subjects was used. To predict cytomegalovirus infection status, the study combined high-throughput TCR immunosequencing, statistical association of individual TCRs with disease status, and machine learning. A later analysis re-examined previously published TCR beta repertoires from more than 600 donors and added high-resolution HLA genotyping to investigate patterns of TCR occurrence. The later analysis used no new phenotypic data to find candidate immune exposures, relying instead on TCR beta sequences and their occurrence across donors. An earlier analysis of 587 of the donors used high-throughput TCR beta sequencing to judge whether each TCR beta V gene segment behaved as functional or pseudogenic. Donor age, sex, ethnicity and CMV serostatus were collected together with the repertoire data. A later genetic analysis used genome-wide SNP genotypes for about 60% of the roughly 700 donors, treating that subset as a discovery cohort. Every discovery cohort repertoire had been produced on one sequencing platform. HLA typing included class I and class II loci at four-digit resolution. The number of donors typed differed by locus, with about 629-630 for A, B, C, DRB1 and DQB1, roughly 520 for DQA1, approximately 580 for DPA1, and some 450 for DPB1. Roughly 5 DR-DQ haplotypes were treated as single units for association and clustering because of strong linkage in the cohort. Among around 400 genotyped donors of the cohort, an average of roughly 230,000 unique TCR beta nucleotide sequences was sequenced per donor, of which about 19% were non-productive. The paper as a whole reports these results and caveats: The 87-base-pair reads could not distinguish some IMGT-functional V segments, including TRBV6-2 and TRBV6-3, so those segments were excluded. A further reported finding was that TCR beta sequences accurately predicted the HLA-A and HLA-B alleles for most subjects in the first cohort. Correlated functional status among segregating V segments might be attributable to linkage disequilibrium, but an unknown experimental factor could not be ruled out. In a later genetic analysis, fewer N-insertions in productive TCRs were reported among donors in an Asian-associated ancestry cluster than the roughly 700-donor mean. In vitro tests confirmed that a few of the cytomegalovirus-associated TCR beta chains recognize cytomegalovirus antigens. Presence/absence analyses assumed roughly uniform sequencing depth across donors, an assumption that may not hold. In a later analysis, several top co-occurrence clusters were reported to appear linked to parvovirus B19, influenza, CMV and Epstein-Barr virus. In an earlier analysis of 500 to 650 of the donors, most TCR beta V segments appeared in productive rearrangements about 87% or about 30% of the time, broadly matching IMGT annotations. Because counts were too low, under 20 rarely observed V segments, including chromosome 9 orphons, were left out of the earlier analysis of over 550 of the donors. Assigning TCR associations to individual alleles was difficult when HLA alleles, especially DR and DQ, strongly co-occurred. In the study, about 150 TCR beta chains were listed as associated with cytomegalovirus. A group of highly shared sequence variants was considered likely to be a technical artifact of the sequencing pipeline. The authors suggested that the approach could potentially be extended to other disease states and immunological phenotypes. A later analysis found that most CMV-associated TCR beta chains appeared HLA-restricted, with HLA associations seemingly driven largely by CMV exposure. Compared with equally common non-associated chains, HLA-associated TCR beta chains in a later analysis were more clonally expanded and had lower generation probabilities. In a later analysis, TCR association rates were found to vary across HLA loci, with the most associated TCRs seen for DRB1 alleles and the fewest for HLA-C alleles. Most TCR sequences were seen in very few donors, while some public TCRs were found in many individuals. A later analysis associated some 17,000 TCR beta sequences with specific HLA alleles at a false discovery rate of 0.05. In this cohort, only TCR beta chains were sequenced, and detectable features were limited by the absence of alpha or paired-chain data. Immune exposure information for the cohort was limited to CMV serostatus. V-gene and J-gene trimming of TCR beta chains was associated with a missense DCLRE1C variant in a later genetic analysis, and the association was replicated in an independent cohort. The classifier was reported to diagnose cytomegalovirus status with high specificity and sensitivity in both the original cohort and the validation cohort. HLA typing was unavailable for some donors at each locus, so association tests used only the typed subset.

The cohort consisted of 650 to 850 healthy bone marrow donors. At the time of sampling, every cohort member was nominally healthy, though immune exposures that went unrecorded were likely present. The donor was CMV seropositive and belonged to the group of some 290 seropositive cohort members. Every donor gave a peripheral blood sample, and the peripheral blood mononuclear cells from that sample were used for TCR beta sequencing. The Qiagen DNeasy Blood Extraction Kit was used to extract genomic DNA from the blood cell samples. Per the germline V gene, MDHEN is the CDR1 and SYDVKM is the CDR2. Trimming at the junction amounts to 6 bases on V and 2 bases on J, and the germline ends lie 14 bases apart. The CDR3 numbers 14 residues from cysteine through phenylalanine. Just the 42-base CDR3 DNA is kept, in frame starting at base 1. The method behind the library was the immunoSEQ multiplex PCR assay. For the multiplex PCR, a mixture combining 60 forward primers for TCR Vbeta segments and 13 reverse primers for TCR Jbeta segments was used. The CDR3 region of rearranged TCR beta genes was amplified from genomic DNA by a multiplex PCR assay. The Illumina HiSeq System was used to sequence the amplified TCR beta libraries as 87-base-pair reads. In the source study's methods: A later analysis tallied around 82 million unique TCR beta chains across the 660 or so repertoires, and about 12 million of those chains were shared by two or more donors. A nearest-neighbor algorithm error-corrected the raw reads and collapsed the reads into unique sequences, merging closely related sequences to remove PCR and sequencing errors. Alignment of CDR3 sequences to IMGT reference sequences was used to assign V, D and J gene segments. For a sequence to be retained, a match of at least six nucleotides to both a V gene segment and a J gene segment was required. A rearrangement counted as productive if the CDR3 had no stop codons and remained in frame with V and J, and every other rearrangement counted as non-productive. CDR3 was defined according to IMGT convention as the region running from the second conserved V-encoded cysteine to the conserved J-encoded phenylalanine. Sequences without an unambiguous match to a single V gene segment were excluded from the earlier analysis of 587 of the donors. In an earlier analysis of a few hundred of the donors, a V segment was called functional when productive rearrangements were above 56.7%, and segregating when the standard deviation between donors exceeded 5%. A statistical classification framework was built for diagnosing cytomegalovirus status from the catalog of TCR beta chain sequences. V and J gene assignment, in a later analysis, came from comparing TCR nucleotide sequences with IMGT/GENE-DB human TR gene sequences. A later analysis assigned CDR3 sequences and most-parsimonious VDJ recombination scenarios with the TCRdist pipeline. In a later analysis, each TCR beta chain was defined by its CDR3 amino acid sequence together with its V-gene family, and reads without a unique V-gene family were excluded. As a way to deal with suspected cross-contamination and a sequencing artifact, a later analysis dropped 500 to 700 nucleotide sequences that were highly shared and had low generation probability. In a later analysis, a clonal expansion index for each public chain was calculated from normalized within-repertoire ranks of inferred template counts. Generation probabilities in a later analysis came from a VDJ recombination model fitted to out-of-frame rearrangements, and those results were checked against IGoR. Hypergeometric tests were used in a later analysis to score TCR-TCR, TCR-HLA and TCR-CMV co-occurrence, with a repertoire-size bias correction applied to the TCR pairs. False discovery rates were estimated in a later analysis by permuting HLA or CMV assignments 20 times. In a later analysis, co-occurring TCRs were grouped with DBSCAN, and TCRdist sequence similarity was added when clustering was performed within HLA-allele-positive subsets. Repertoires with fewer than 30,000 or more than 120,000 public chains, plus five repertoires with anomalous nucleotide sharing, were excluded from co-occurrence clustering. The immuneACCESS repertoire file appears here via TCRdb, limited to in-frame rearrangements. These files lack a portion of the clones; in checked studies, under half of the deficit traces to unresolved V genes, and the cause of the others is not known. The DNA was the basis for D and trimming; V, J and clone size are from that table. This sample holds 150,000 to 200,000 clones; 78% were observed only once. 3% to 3.5% of the sample goes to the ten largest clones.

The specimen sequenced was PBMCs. The chain uses TRBV28 and TRBJ2-7; TRBD1 might be the D gene, on 6 matching bases. The clonotype was recovered from a woman in her fifties or sixties in good health and CMV-seropositive. The DNA reads TGTGCCAGCAGGGGACATGGCGGTACCTACGAGCAGTACTTC. This translates into CASRGHGGTYEQYF.